The 10 T cell receptor beta chains below all came from one sample that was sequenced in a study of blood T cell repertoires in COVID-19. Produced via immunoSEQ multiplex PCR; TCRdb's table is partial and in-frame only. The sample lists under 350,000 clones; just under 90% were seen once. The sequenced material came from peripheral blood. These receptors came from a woman in her 30s with COVID-19, enrolled during active disease.

This clone came up a few times. The V and J genes are TRBV5-1 and TRBJ1-2; D might be TRBD1 (6 bases). CDR1 and CDR2 from the germline V gene are SGHRS and YFSETQ. This CDR3 region has 13 residues. The V and J ends lost 1 base and 8 bases respectively, with 12 bases between them. The CDR3 spells CASSLHREGGYTF. DNA for the CDR3: TGCGCCAGCAGCTTGCACAGGGAAGGGGGCTACACCTTC.

The rearrangement uses TRBV29-1 and TRBJ1-1; D might be TRBD1 (6 bases). Germline V gene data show CDR1 as SQVTM and CDR2 as ANQGSEA. The V end lost 7 bases, the J end lost 4 bases, and 16 bases lay between the germline ends. CDR3 size: 13 residues. The chain's CDR3 is CSATGQQGTEAFF. The CDR3 nucleotides are TGCAGCGCCACCGGACAACAGGGCACTGAAGCTTTCTTT.

V and J are TRBV6-5 and TRBJ2-1; no firm D call. Germline V gives CDR1 MNHEY, CDR2 SVGAGI. V dropped 7 bases and J dropped 8 bases, with 18 bases sitting between them. The CDR3 extends over 14 amino acids. The CDR3 bases are TGTGCCAGCAATCCTCTATCCCGGGTGGATGAGCAGTTCTTC. It yields the protein CASNPLSRVDEQFF.

In its sample, this clone was seen once. DNA of the CDR3: TGTGCCAGCAGTTACGGCGGGAACACCGGGGAGCTGTTTTTT. Protein: CASSYGGNTGELFF. The chain uses TRBV6-5 and TRBJ2-2; no reliable D call. Germline V lookup: CDR1 MNHEY, CDR2 SVGAGI. The CDR3 is 14 amino acids. The V and J ends lost 2 bases and 1 base respectively, with 5 bases between them.

The gene calls are TRBV28 and TRBJ1-1; D is uncertain. The V and J ends lost 3 bases and 4 bases respectively, with 9 bases between them. Germline-derived CDR1 and CDR2 are MDHEN and SYDVKM. This CDR3 is 13 amino acids long. Written as DNA, the CDR3 is TGTGCCAGCAGTTTTGCGAGTGGCACTGAAGCTTTCTTT. Translated, it gives CASSFASGTEAFF.

The chain is built from TRBV5-6 and TRBJ1-3; a possible D gene is TRBD1 (6 bases). Germline lookup yields CDR1 SGHDT and CDR2 YYEEEE. Trimming cost V 6 bases and J 0 bases, with 10 bases left between them. The CDR3 totals 14 residues. The CDR3 region has the DNA TGTGCCAGCAAGCTCAGGGGCTCTGGAAACACCATATATTTT. Translated, it gives CASKLRGSGNTIYF.

This clone appeared once. The genes are TRBV11-2 and TRBJ2-5, with TRBD1 matching over 8 bases. The CDR3 is 15 residues long. From germline, CDR1 is SGHAT and CDR2 FQNNGV. With V trimmed by 2 bases and J by 3 bases, 5 bases remained unmatched. CDR3 protein: CASSLFYRGKETQYF. In DNA, the CDR3 is TGTGCCAGCAGCTTATTTTACAGGGGGAAAGAGACCCAGTACTTC.

Comments on this clone: Other DNA sequences of this sample code for an identical CDR3. The rearrangement links TRBV24-1 to TRBJ1-1; D is perhaps TRBD1 (5 bases). With 5 bases removed from V and 4 bases from J, the gap between germline ends came to 10 bases. Looked up from germline, CDR1 is KGHDR and CDR2 is SFDVKD. The CDR3 covers 13 residues. The DNA of the CDR3 is TGTGCCACCAGTGTAGGCCAGGGCACTGAAGCTTTCTTT. It yields the protein CATSVGQGTEAFF.

The chain couples TRBV30 to TRBJ2-5, with D maybe TRBD1 (8 bases). This CDR3 has 13 residues. V lost 0 bases and J 5 bases, leaving 10 bases between the germline ends. Germline-derived CDR1 and CDR2 are GTSNPN and SVGIG (reference sequence). The DNA of the CDR3 is TGTGCCTGGAGTGTACAGGGGGGGGAGACCCAGTACTTC. Encoded protein: CAWSVQGGETQYF. Full variable domain (rest looked up from reference TRBV30 and TRBJ2-5): SQTIHQWPATLVQPVGSPLSLECTVEGTSNPNLYWYRQAAGRGLQLLFYSVGIGQISSEVPQNLSASRPQDRQFILSSKKLLLSDSGFYLCAWSVQGGETQYFGPGTRLLVL.

The gene calls are TRBV18 and TRBJ2-2; D may be TRBD1 (6 bases). V dropped 3 bases and J dropped 5 bases, with 13 bases sitting between them. From germline, CDR1 is KGHSH and CDR2 LQKENI. This CDR3 comprises 15 residues. The CDR3 is CASSPRDIGTGELFF. The CDR3 DNA reads as TGTGCCAGCTCACCCCGGGACATCGGGACCGGGGAGCTGTTTTTT.